The rows below give T cell receptor beta chains drawn from one sample of a study of T cell clones after liver transplantation. The antigens for these receptors are not known. TCRdb's table, derived via immunoSEQ multiplex PCR, lists solely in-frame clones and lacks some. Of roughly 4,800 clones detected, around 27% appear once; the ten largest clones hold approximately 15%. Material: CD4+ T cells from cultured PBMCs. These receptors were obtained from a human patient who received a liver transplant. Some T cells may be transferred from the graft donor. CDR3s include the opening cysteine and the closing phenylalanine or tryptophan. The order of the fields is CDR3 length, clone size, V gene, J gene, D gene, CDR3 protein, CDR3 DNA. D genes are given only for firm matches. The size entry is marked missing in some rows and otherwise reads once, few, many or a size class.

CDR3 length: 13
clone size: NA
V gene: TRBV29-1
J gene: TRBJ1-5
D gene: NA
CDR3 protein: CSVGTDSNQPQHF
CDR3 DNA: TGCAGCGTAGGGACTGACAGCAATCAGCCCCAGCATTTT

CDR3 length: 13
clone size: NA
V gene: TRBV4-1
J gene: TRBJ1-2
D gene: NA
CDR3 protein: CASSQAVSYGYTF
CDR3 DNA: TGCGCCAGCAGCCAAGCGGTAAGCTATGGCTACACCTTC

CDR3 length: 16
clone size: NA
V gene: TRBV7-2
J gene: TRBJ2-3
D gene: TRBD2
CDR3 protein: CASSLASGGGQDTQYF
CDR3 DNA: TGTGCCAGCAGCTTAGCTAGCGGGGGGGGACAAGATACGCAGTATTTT

CDR3 length: 15
clone size: large
V gene: TRBV7-9
J gene: TRBJ2-1
D gene: TRBD2
CDR3 protein: CASSLGGSGSIEQFF
CDR3 DNA: TGTGCCAGCAGCTTAGGCGGTAGCGGGAGCATTGAGCAGTTCTTC

CDR3 length: 14
clone size: few
V gene: TRBV19
J gene: TRBJ2-7
D gene: TRBD1
CDR3 protein: CASSNSGQTYEQYF
CDR3 DNA: TGTGCCAGTAGTAACTCGGGACAGACCTACGAGCAGTACTTC

CDR3 length: 14
clone size: few
V gene: TRBV28
J gene: TRBJ2-1
D gene: TRBD1
CDR3 protein: CASTSADRDNEQFF
CDR3 DNA: TGTGCCAGCACCTCCGCGGACAGGGACAATGAGCAGTTCTTC

CDR3 length: 13
clone size: NA
V gene: TRBV18
J gene: TRBJ1-1
D gene: NA
CDR3 protein: CASSRELGTEAFF
CDR3 DNA: TGTGCCAGCTCACGAGAGCTGGGCACTGAAGCTTTCTTT

CDR3 length: 19
clone size: NA
V gene: TRBV4-1
J gene: TRBJ2-5
D gene: TRBD2
CDR3 protein: CASSPLKWKLAGVSETQYF
CDR3 DNA: TGCGCCAGCAGCCCCTTGAAATGGAAGCTAGCGGGAGTGTCAGAGACCCAGTACTTC

CDR3 length: 13
clone size: large
V gene: TRBV10-1
J gene: TRBJ1-1
D gene: TRBD1
CDR3 protein: CASPGTGDTEAFF
CDR3 DNA: TGCGCCAGCCCCGGGACAGGGGACACTGAAGCTTTCTTT

CDR3 length: 14
clone size: few
V gene: TRBV5-4
J gene: TRBJ2-3
D gene: NA
CDR3 protein: CASSLEGDTDTQYF
CDR3 DNA: TGTGCCAGCAGCTTGGAGGGAGACACAGATACGCAGTATTTT

CDR3 length: 13
clone size: NA
V gene: TRBV19
J gene: TRBJ1-6
D gene: NA
CDR3 protein: CASSEMDNSPLHF
CDR3 DNA: TGTGCCAGTAGCGAGATGGACAATTCACCCCTCCACTTT

CDR3 length: 17
clone size: NA
V gene: TRBV7-9
J gene: TRBJ2-2
D gene: NA
CDR3 protein: CASSSALGLEGTGELFF
CDR3 DNA: TGTGCCAGCAGCTCCGCTTTGGGACTGGAAGGCACCGGGGAGCTGTTTTTT

CDR3 length: 18
clone size: few
V gene: TRBV4-3
J gene: TRBJ2-1
D gene: TRBD2
CDR3 protein: CASSQETSGSKVHNEQFF
CDR3 DNA: TGCGCCAGCAGCCAAGAGACTAGCGGGAGCAAGGTCCACAATGAGCAGTTCTTC

CDR3 length: 13
clone size: few
V gene: TRBV6-6
J gene: TRBJ1-6
D gene: TRBD1
CDR3 protein: CASSRDRVSPLHF
CDR3 DNA: TGTGCCAGCAGCCGTGACAGGGTTTCACCCCTCCACTTT

CDR3 length: 17
clone size: NA
V gene: TRBV11-2
J gene: TRBJ2-3
D gene: TRBD2
CDR3 protein: CASSSTPSGGFTDTQYF
CDR3 DNA: TGTGCCAGCAGCTCCACCCCTAGCGGGGGGTTCACAGATACGCAGTATTTT

CDR3 length: 15
clone size: NA
V gene: TRBV11-1
J gene: TRBJ2-7
D gene: TRBD1
CDR3 protein: CASSLVGQAPYEQYF
CDR3 DNA: TGTGCCAGCAGCTTAGTCGGACAGGCACCCTACGAGCAGTACTTC

CDR3 length: 15
clone size: NA
V gene: TRBV2
J gene: TRBJ1-6
D gene: TRBD1
CDR3 protein: CASSVEGQGNSPLHF
CDR3 DNA: TGTGCCAGCAGTGTGGAGGGACAGGGGAATTCACCCCTCCACTTT

CDR3 length: 13
clone size: NA
V gene: TRBV6-5
J gene: TRBJ1-2
D gene: NA
CDR3 protein: CASSDGGNYGYTF
CDR3 DNA: TGTGCCAGCAGCGATGGAGGGAACTATGGCTACACCTTC

CDR3 length: 16
clone size: NA
V gene: TRBV18
J gene: TRBJ2-1
D gene: TRBD1
CDR3 protein: CASSSTGFGDYNEQFF
CDR3 DNA: TGTGCCAGCTCGTCGACAGGGTTCGGGGACTACAATGAGCAGTTCTTC

CDR3 length: 11
clone size: NA
V gene: TRBV20-1
J gene: TRBJ2-1
D gene: NA
CDR3 protein: CSVRFGDEQFF
CDR3 DNA: TGCAGTGTGAGGTTCGGCGATGAGCAGTTCTTC

CDR3 length: 13
clone size: medium-sized
V gene: TRBV7-3
J gene: TRBJ2-1
D gene: NA
CDR3 protein: CASSPIAGNEQFF
CDR3 DNA: TGTGCCAGCAGCCCCATAGCAGGCAATGAGCAGTTCTTC

CDR3 length: 15
clone size: few
V gene: TRBV6-5
J gene: TRBJ2-7
D gene: NA
CDR3 protein: CASAPPPGTPYEQYF
CDR3 DNA: TGTGCCAGCGCCCCTCCTCCCGGGACTCCCTACGAGCAGTACTTC

CDR3 length: 16
clone size: medium-sized
V gene: TRBV28
J gene: TRBJ2-7
D gene: TRBD2
CDR3 protein: CASISTGTSDAYEQYF
CDR3 DNA: TGTGCCAGCATTTCAACCGGGACTAGTGATGCCTACGAGCAGTACTTC

CDR3 length: 13
clone size: medium-sized
V gene: TRBV7-2
J gene: TRBJ1-5
D gene: NA
CDR3 protein: CASSVSNRQPQHF
CDR3 DNA: TGTGCCAGCAGCGTAAGTAATAGGCAGCCCCAGCATTTT

CDR3 length: 16
clone size: NA
V gene: TRBV11-3
J gene: TRBJ2-2
D gene: NA
CDR3 protein: CASSGTGLPGTGELFF
CDR3 DNA: TGTGCCAGCAGCGGTACGGGACTCCCCGGCACCGGGGAGCTGTTTTTT

CDR3 length: 15
clone size: few
V gene: TRBV7-3
J gene: TRBJ1-5
D gene: NA
CDR3 protein: CASSFSPGPNQPQHF
CDR3 DNA: TGTGCCAGCAGCTTTTCCCCAGGCCCCAATCAGCCCCAGCATTTT

CDR3 length: 14
clone size: few
V gene: TRBV6-1
J gene: TRBJ1-5
D gene: TRBD1
CDR3 protein: CASSQDRGNQPQHF
CDR3 DNA: TGTGCCAGCAGTCAAGACAGGGGGAATCAGCCCCAGCATTTT

CDR3 length: 14
clone size: NA
V gene: TRBV2
J gene: TRBJ2-7
D gene: NA
CDR3 protein: CASRQAPVFSEPYF
CDR3 DNA: TGTGCCAGCAGACAAGCCCCCGTTTTCTCCGAGCCGTACTTC

CDR3 length: 13
clone size: NA
V gene: TRBV29-1
J gene: TRBJ1-1
D gene: NA
CDR3 protein: CSVSGTFYTEAFF
CDR3 DNA: TGCAGCGTCTCCGGGACTTTTTACACTGAAGCTTTCTTT

CDR3 length: 15
clone size: NA
V gene: TRBV27
J gene: TRBJ2-3
D gene: TRBD2
CDR3 protein: CASTEAGGLTDTQYF
CDR3 DNA: TGTGCCAGCACTGAGGCGGGAGGATTAACAGATACGCAGTATTTT

CDR3 length: 15
clone size: few
V gene: TRBV2
J gene: TRBJ2-5
D gene: TRBD2
CDR3 protein: CASSTLAGGLETQYF
CDR3 DNA: TGTGCCAGCAGTACCCTAGCGGGAGGTCTGGAGACCCAGTACTTC

CDR3 length: 16
clone size: NA
V gene: TRBV5-1
J gene: TRBJ2-2
D gene: TRBD2
CDR3 protein: CASSLVAGGGTGELFF
CDR3 DNA: TGCGCCAGCAGCTTGGTAGCGGGAGGTGGCACCGGGGAGCTGTTTTTT